The source of this T cell receptor (beta chain) is a study of blood T cells in healthy people across ages. Findings and limits, study-wide: Greater diversity and more naive CD4+ cells were seen in long-lived donors than in aged donors. Total diversity from one million sequenced T cells was likely underestimated.

The CDR3 length is 15 residues. CDR1 and CDR2 (germline): SGHAT, FQNNGV. V was cut by 2 bases and J by 6 bases, with 17 bases left in between. Using a J-beta primer mix together with a sample-barcoded 5' primer, a second PCR was run for about 6 to 11 cycles. TCRdb ran MiXCR on the 5' RACE reads and lists one entry per CDR3 protein. The sample shows about 1.8 million distinct CDR3 sequences, about 50% of them seen only once. A word on this clonotype: Its antigen remains unknown.

Material for sequencing was blood. The receptor was isolated from a woman between 35 and 50 years old in good health. The chain recombines TRBV11-2 with TRBJ2-7; D is perhaps TRBD2 (5 bases). The CDR3 sequence is CASSLSGGRGTEQYF. In nucleotides, the CDR3 is TGTGCCAGCAGCTTATCCGGAGGCCGGGGTACCGAGCAGTACTTC.